One T cell receptor (beta chain) is described in this entry. The antigen is unknown. The CDR3 is made up of 14 amino acids. The ends were cut back, 6 bases at V and 7 bases at J, with 18 bases in the middle. The V gene's germline CDR1 is MNHEY and CDR2 SVGAGI. The record originates from a study of CD4+ T cells in melanoma. Overall study findings and caveats: A reported correlation linked neoantigen-specific CD4+ T cells to CD8+, macrophage and B cell function. Reportedly, melanoma neoantigen-specific CD4+ T cells showed varied differentiation states.

Some clones are missing from TCRdb's copy, which holds only in-frame ones; the method was immunoSEQ multiplex PCR. This table holds about 10,000 clones, roughly 65% found once. The rearrangement links TRBV6-5 to TRBJ1-1; D perhaps matches TRBD1 (6 bases). This sequence was found in a human donor with melanoma. Sequencing was carried out using cells from a culture (not recorded whether cultured in vitro). CDR3 sequence reads: CASSSRQEPYEAFF. Here the CDR3 DNA reads TGTGCCAGCAGCTCAAGACAGGAGCCTTATGAAGCTTTCTTT.